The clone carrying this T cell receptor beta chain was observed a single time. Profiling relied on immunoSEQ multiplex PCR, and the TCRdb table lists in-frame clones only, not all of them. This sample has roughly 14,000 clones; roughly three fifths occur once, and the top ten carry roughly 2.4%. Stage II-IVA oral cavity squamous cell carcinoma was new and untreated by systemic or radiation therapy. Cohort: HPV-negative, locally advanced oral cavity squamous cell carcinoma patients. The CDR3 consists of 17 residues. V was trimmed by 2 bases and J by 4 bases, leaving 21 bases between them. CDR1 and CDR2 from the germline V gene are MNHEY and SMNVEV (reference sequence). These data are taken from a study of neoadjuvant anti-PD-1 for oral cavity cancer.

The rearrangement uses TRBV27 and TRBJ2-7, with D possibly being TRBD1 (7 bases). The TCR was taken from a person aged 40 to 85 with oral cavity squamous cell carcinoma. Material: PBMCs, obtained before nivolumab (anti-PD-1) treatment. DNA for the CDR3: TGTGCCAGCAGTTTAAGCTGGGGACAGCGGGTTTCTTACGAGCAGTACTTC. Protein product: CASSLSWGQRVSYEQYF.